The clone carrying this TCR beta chain was counted only a few times. V lost 4 bases and J lost 1; bases outside the gene matches: 20. Germline values: CDR1 SGHDN, CDR2 FVKESK. This CDR3 region has 22 residues. This specimen belongs to a study of blood T cell repertoires in COVID-19. This study enrolled people aged about 18 to 100 from 20 to 25 US geographic areas. In the study's own analysis: From reference gene primer amplification, estimates of nucleated cell counts were derived. Produced via immunoSEQ multiplex PCR; TCRdb's table is partial and in-frame only. The D gene and trimming were derived from the DNA, and the V and J assignments and clone size from that table. The data show approximately 360,000 clones, with around 83% seen just once and about 4.9% held by the top ten.

The V and J genes are TRBV14 and TRBJ2-1, with TRBD2 matching 12 bases. Sequenced: PBMCs or T cells enriched from blood (not recorded which). This receptor was identified in a woman aged 45-60 years who had recovered from COVID-19. CDR3 bases: TGTGCCAGCAGCCGAACCACTTTGCCGCTAGCGGGAGGGCCACGGTCCTACAATGAGCAGTTCTTC. Amino acid sequence: CASSRTTLPLAGGPRSYNEQFF.